This passage covers 14 T cell receptor beta chains from one sample sequenced in a study of beta chain features in type 1 diabetes. Isolated RNA was reverse transcribed in full, so expressed TCRB transcripts were sequenced. Assay: immunoSEQ multiplex PCR; the TCRdb copy retains only in-frame clones and omits some. The sample holds roughly 610,000 clones, roughly 15% seen once. What was sequenced was naive CD4+ T cells from blood. The receptors were sampled from a man aged 18 to 30 in good health.

This sequence joins TRBV4-2 and TRBJ1-1; no firm D call. Trimming shortened V by 1 base and J by 1 base, and 7 bases separated the two germline ends. The CDR3 runs 14 residues. Germline loops: CDR1 LGHNA, CDR2 YNFKEQ. CDR3 amino acids: CASSQVSANTEAFF. CDR3 in DNA: TGTGCCAGCAGCCAAGTTTCCGCGAACACTGAAGCTTTCTTT.

The chain has TRBV2 and TRBJ2-7; D may be TRBD1 (5 bases). Trimming took 3 bases from V and 3 from J, leaving 15 bases between them. The CDR3 totals 15 residues. Germline loops: CDR1 SNHLY, CDR2 FYNNEI. The CDR3 nucleotides are TGTGCCAGCAGTGAGAGAACGACAGTCGTCTACGAGCAGTACTTC. Residues: CASSERTTVVYEQYF.

The chain is built from TRBV2 and TRBJ1-5; D is undetermined. CDR1 is SNHLY, CDR2 FYNNEI, per germline. V was pared by 7 bases and J by 1 base, with 5 bases between. This CDR3 comprises 12 residues. CDR3 protein: CASTKSNQPQHF. In nucleotides, the CDR3 is TGTGCCAGCACGAAAAGCAATCAGCCCCAGCATTTT.

As regards this clone: Distinct nucleotide sequences in the sample also encode this CDR3. This chain joins TRBV4-3 and TRBJ2-7; D gene ambiguous. Germline CDR1 is LGHNA and CDR2 is YSLEER. The CDR3 runs 13 residues. V lost 0 bases and J 4 bases, leaving 7 bases between the germline ends. CDR3 amino acids: CASSQDLGYEQYF. Written as DNA, the CDR3 is TGCGCCAGCAGCCAAGATCTCGGGTACGAGCAGTACTTC.

This clone has only a few counts. The chain links TRBV29-1 to TRBJ2-7; possibly TRBD2 for D (5 bases). Germline loops: CDR1 SQVTM, CDR2 ANQGSEA. This CDR3 has 14 residues. Trimming shortened V by 6 bases and J by 0 bases, and 15 bases separated the two germline ends. The CDR3 here is CSVPGVAPSYEQYF. In DNA, the CDR3 is TGCAGCGTCCCCGGGGTAGCGCCCTCCTACGAGCAGTACTTC.

This chain connects TRBV27 to TRBJ2-1; 8 positions agree with TRBD1. The CDR3 runs to 11 residues. The trim removed 10 bases at V and 8 bases at J, leaving 4 bases unmatched. From germline, CDR1 is MNHEY and CDR2 SMNVEV (reference sequence). Here the CDR3 DNA reads TGTGCCACCAACAGGGGGTATGAGCAGTTCTTC. Residues: CATNRGYEQFF.

The chain links TRBV27 to TRBJ2-7; possible D gene TRBD2, 6 bases. The CDR3 runs to 14 residues. Germline V gene sequence: CDR1 MNHEY, CDR2 SMNVEV (reference sequence). With 2 bases removed from V and 4 bases from J, the gap between germline ends came to 12 bases. The CDR3 DNA is TGTGCCAGCAGTTTAAGGGCGGGGCCGTACGAGCAGTACTTC. Its translation: CASSLRAGPYEQYF.

The J gene is TRBJ1-2, the V gene TRBV9; no firm D call. Germline CDR1 SGDLS, CDR2 YYNGEE. The CDR3 extends over 14 amino acids. The V end lost 0 bases, the J end lost 3 bases, and 9 bases lay between the germline ends. CDR3 residues: CASSVGPIDYGYTF. The DNA of the CDR3 is TGTGCCAGCAGCGTAGGCCCCATTGACTATGGCTACACCTTC.

The chain has TRBV25-1 and TRBJ2-3, with 7 bases fitting TRBD1. The CDR3 has 17 amino acids. J lost 1 base, V lost 4 bases, and 11 bases had no gene match. Looked up from germline, CDR1 is MGHDK and CDR2 is SYGVNS. The CDR3 bases are TGTGCCAGCAGTGCCCAGGGGAAGGGGGCAGGCACAGATACGCAGTATTTT. This translates into CASSAQGKGAGTDTQYF.

The rearrangement links TRBV7-2 to TRBJ1-6, with 9 bases that match TRBD1. CDR3 size: 16 residues. The trim removed 6 bases at V and 6 bases at J, leaving 9 bases unmatched. Germline CDR1 and CDR2: SGHTA and FQGNSA. For the CDR3, the DNA is TGTGCCAGCAGTCCCCCCGGGGACAGGGCTAATTCACCCCTCCACTTT. Translating gives CASSPPGDRANSPLHF.

The sample holds a few counts of this clone. The rearrangement links TRBV7-3 to TRBJ1-2; maybe TRBD1 (6 bases). Looked up from germline, CDR1 is SGHTA and CDR2 is FQGTGA. The CDR3 length is 13 residues. V gave up 2 bases and J gave up 6 bases, with 10 bases separating them. For the CDR3, the DNA is TGTGCCAGCAGCTTATATCGACAGGATGGCTACACCTTC. Amino acid sequence: CASSLYRQDGYTF.

This chain connects TRBV5-6 to TRBJ2-5; no clear D gene. The V end lost 0 bases, the J end lost 5 bases, and 17 bases lay between the germline ends. CDR1 is SGHDT, CDR2 YYEEEE, per germline. This CDR3 comprises 16 residues. In nucleotides, the CDR3 is TGTGCCAGCAGCTTGGTTGTTAGTGGGGAACGCGAGACCCAGTACTTC. Its translation: CASSLVVSGERETQYF.

The chain joins TRBV7-3 to TRBJ2-1; 8 nucleotides align to TRBD1. Trimming removed 2 bases from V and 5 bases from J; junction bases left unmatched: 5. The CDR3 length is 15 residues. CDR1 is SGHTA, CDR2 FQGTGA, per germline. The CDR3 DNA follows: TGTGCCAGCAGCTTACCCGGACAGGGCCACAATGAGCAGTTCTTC. Translation: CASSLPGQGHNEQFF.

There are a few counts of this clone. The J gene is TRBJ1-1, the V gene TRBV9; D not certain. CDR1 SGDLS and CDR2 YYNGEE come from the germline V gene. CDR3 length: 13 amino acids. V was shortened by 0 bases and J by 5 bases, with 8 bases between the two germline ends. DNA of the CDR3: TGTGCCAGCAGCGTAGGTAGGGCTACTGAAGCTTTCTTT. Its protein product is CASSVGRATEAFF.